The rows below give T cell receptor beta chains drawn from one sample of a study of cytomegalovirus exposure and HLA in healthy donors. Sequenced by immunoSEQ multiplex PCR; TCRdb stores in-frame clones only, minus some. The sample comprises more than 85,000 clones, around 68% of which are singletons, and less than 1.5% rests with the top ten. The sequenced material came from PBMCs. These receptors were taken from a female donor in good health and CMV-seronegative. CDR3s include the opening cysteine and the closing phenylalanine or tryptophan. The D gene is left open where the match is weak. Size tells how often a clone was seen (once, few, many) or the class of an expanded clone, and some rows leave it out.

J	size	D	V	DNA	CDR3
TRBJ2-1	.	TRBD1	TRBV27	TGTGCCAGCAGCGGGACAGGGGCTTACAATGAGCAGTTCTTC	CASSGTGAYNEQFF
TRBJ1-2	.	.	TRBV10-3	TGTGCCATCAGTCTCGGACAGTTAGCTAACTATGGCTACACCTTC	CAISLGQLANYGYTF
TRBJ2-3	few	TRBD2	TRBV15	TGTGCCACCAGCAGAGATGGACTAGCCACAGATACGCAGTATTTT	CATSRDGLATDTQYF
TRBJ1-2	.	.	TRBV18	TGTGCCAGCTCACCAACCCAGGACTATGGCTACACCTTC	CASSPTQDYGYTF
TRBJ2-3	once	.	TRBV27	TGTGCCAGCAGACGGGGTCTGGATACGCAGTATTTT	CASRRGLDTQYF
TRBJ2-1	once	TRBD2	TRBV5-1	TGCGCCAGCAGCCCGGCTAGCGGGAGCTCCTACAATGAGCAGTTCTTC	CASSPASGSSYNEQFF
TRBJ2-3	once	.	TRBV6-1	TGTGCCAGCACTCGCGCCCCAGCGTCCACAGATACGCAGTATTTT	CASTRAPASTDTQYF
TRBJ1-5	.	.	TRBV27	TGTGCCAGCAGTTTCATTAATCAGCCCCAGCATTTT	CASSFINQPQHF
TRBJ1-1	.	TRBD1	TRBV28	TGTGCCACCGACCCGAAGACAGGGTCAAATGCTTTCTTT	CATDPKTGSNAFF
TRBJ1-1	.	TRBD1	TRBV7-8	TGTGCCAGCAGCTTAGGGACAGGGGTGAACACTGAAGCTTTCTTT	CASSLGTGVNTEAFF
TRBJ1-1	few	.	TRBV5-1	TGCGCCAGCAGCTTGCTCAGCCCGGCTATGGAGGCTTTCTTT	CASSLLSPAMEAFF
TRBJ2-1	.	TRBD2	TRBV6-1	TGTGCCAGCAGACCCGGGACTACCAACAATGAGCAGTTCTTC	CASRPGTTNNEQFF
TRBJ2-7	.	TRBD2	TRBV5-6	TGTGCCAGCAGCCGACGACTAAAGCGGGAGGGAGCCTACGAGCAGTACTTC	CASSRRLKREGAYEQYF
TRBJ2-7	.	TRBD1	TRBV10-3	TGTGCCATCAGTGAGGGCCGGGACAGATCCTACGAGCAGTACTTC	CAISEGRDRSYEQYF
TRBJ2-7	.	TRBD2	TRBV7-8	TGTGCCAGCAGCGAAGCGGGAGCGCTAACCTACGAGCAGTACTTC	CASSEAGALTYEQYF
TRBJ1-3	few	.	TRBV4-3	TGCGCCAGCAGCCAAGCGCACGCAGGGTGGGGAAACACCATATATTTT	CASSQAHAGWGNTIYF
TRBJ2-5	.	.	TRBV10-3	TGTGCCATCAGTAGAGTGGGGGGCCAAGAGACCCAGTACTTC	CAISRVGGQETQYF
TRBJ2-1	.	.	TRBV2	TGTGCCAGCAGTGTATCCAGCGGCGAATACAATGAGCAGTTCTTC	CASSVSSGEYNEQFF
TRBJ2-1	.	TRBD2	TRBV11-3	TGTGCCAGCAGCTTAGGACTAGCGGGGGCGGAGCAGTTCTTC	CASSLGLAGAEQFF
TRBJ2-3	.	TRBD1	TRBV10-1	TGCGCCAGCAGTGATAGGGGGCCGGTAGATACGCAGTATTTT	CASSDRGPVDTQYF
TRBJ2-2	.	.	TRBV6-1	TGTGCCAGCGGATCGGCGGACACCGGGGAGCTGTTTTTT	CASGSADTGELFF
TRBJ2-3	.	TRBD2	TRBV19	TGTGCCAGTAGTGGCGGGAGGGCCTCAGATACGCAGTATTTT	CASSGGRASDTQYF
TRBJ1-1	.	.	TRBV6-5	TGTGCCAGCAGTTACTGGACAGCGAACACTGAAGCTTTCTTT	CASSYWTANTEAFF
TRBJ2-1	.	.	TRBV9	TGTGCCAGCGGGGCGGAGCAGTTCTTC	CASGAEQFF
TRBJ2-2	.	TRBD2	TRBV5-8	TGTGCCAGCAGCTTGGTCGGGCTAGCGGGGACGAACACCGGGGAGCTGTTTTTT	CASSLVGLAGTNTGELFF
TRBJ2-7	.	.	TRBV7-9	TGTGCCAGCAGCCTGTTGCCGGACTCAAAGAGAGAGCAGTACTTC	CASSLLPDSKREQYF
TRBJ2-5	.	.	TRBV7-3	TGTGCCAGCAGCTTAGGGCAGGGGGGTGGGGAGACCCAGTACTTC	CASSLGQGGGETQYF
TRBJ1-2	.	.	TRBV5-5	TGTGCCAGCAGCGGTACTACAGGGTCCGTGGGCTATGGCTACACCTTC	CASSGTTGSVGYGYTF
TRBJ1-1	.	.	TRBV28	TGTGCCAGCAGTTACTCACCGATAAGGAACACTGAAGCTTTCTTT	CASSYSPIRNTEAFF
TRBJ2-2	.	.	TRBV5-1	TGCGCCAGCAGGTCCGGGACTTCGAACACCGGGGAGCTGTTTTTT	CASRSGTSNTGELFF
TRBJ2-1	.	.	TRBV6-1	TGTGCCAGCAGTGTTGGGAGTTCCTACAATGAGCAGTTCTTC	CASSVGSSYNEQFF
TRBJ1-1	.	.	TRBV5-6	TGTGCCAGCAGCCCGGCGGGGTCACAGGCGAACACTGAAGCTTTCTTT	CASSPAGSQANTEAFF
TRBJ1-2	.	TRBD1	TRBV4-1	TGCGCCAGCAGCCCAGCTGGGACAGACCGTAACTATGGCTACACCTTC	CASSPAGTDRNYGYTF
TRBJ1-1	.	TRBD1	TRBV29-1	TGCAGCGTTCAGGGGGCCGGGATGAACACTGAAGCTTTCTTT	CSVQGAGMNTEAFF
TRBJ2-7	once	TRBD2	TRBV5-4	TGTGCCAGCAGCGTACTAGCGGGGTCACCGGGCGAGCAGTACTTC	CASSVLAGSPGEQYF
TRBJ2-1	.	TRBD2	TRBV6-1	TGTGCCAGCAGTCTTTTGAGCGGGGATTACAATGAGCAGTTCTTC	CASSLLSGDYNEQFF
TRBJ1-3	.	TRBD1	TRBV4-1	TGCGCCAGCAGCCAACGAGGGGTGGGCAGGGGGCATAACACCATATATTTT	CASSQRGVGRGHNTIYF
TRBJ2-7	.	TRBD1	TRBV7-9	TGTGCCATCAGGGACAGCTACGAGCAGTACTTC	CAIRDSYEQYF
TRBJ2-4	.	TRBD1	TRBV5-6	TGTGCCAGCAGCCCACAGGGGGCCAAAAACATTCAGTACTTC	CASSPQGAKNIQYF
TRBJ2-3	.	TRBD2	TRBV4-2	TGTGCCAGCAGCCAAGTGGCTAGCGGGAGAATTACAGATACGCAGTATTTT	CASSQVASGRITDTQYF
TRBJ1-5	.	.	TRBV5-8	TGTGCCAGCAGCTCGGGGGTCTTCGGCAATCAGCCCCAGCATTTT	CASSSGVFGNQPQHF
TRBJ2-3	.	.	TRBV6-4	TGTGCCAGCAGTGAAGGGGGGGGCGAAGCAGATACGCAGTATTTT	CASSEGGGEADTQYF
TRBJ2-6	.	.	TRBV5-8	TGTGCCAGCAGCGCACGTTGGGCCCGCTCTGGGGCCAACGTCCTGACTTTC	CASSARWARSGANVLTF
TRBJ1-2	.	.	TRBV28	TGTGCCAGCAGTTTAGGTGGGGGGTACTCTAACTATGGCTACACCTTC	CASSLGGGYSNYGYTF
TRBJ1-2	few	TRBD1	TRBV18	TGTGCCAGCTCCCAAACGCCAAAAGACAGGGATGGCTACACCTTC	CASSQTPKDRDGYTF
TRBJ1-1	.	TRBD1	TRBV4-1	TGCGCCAGCAGCCGGACAGGGGGGTCTGAAGCTTTCTTT	CASSRTGGSEAFF
TRBJ2-1	.	.	TRBV7-2	TGTGCCAGCAGCTTATCTAGCGTAGGTGAGCAGTTCTTC	CASSLSSVGEQFF
TRBJ1-3	few	TRBD1	TRBV19	TGTGCCAGTAGTTCCAGGGGGGCCTCTGGAAACACCATATATTTT	CASSSRGASGNTIYF
TRBJ1-1	few	TRBD1	TRBV5-6	TGTGCCAGCAGCTTCGGGACAGGGGATGAAGCTTTCTTT	CASSFGTGDEAFF
TRBJ2-5	.	TRBD2	TRBV7-2	TGTGCCAGCAGCAGTAGCGGGACCCAAGAGACCCAGTACTTC	CASSSSGTQETQYF
TRBJ2-1	.	TRBD2	TRBV5-1	TGCGCCAGCAGCTTGGGGACTAGCGGGGGGGCCAGTGAGCAGTTCTTC	CASSLGTSGGASEQFF
TRBJ2-7	.	.	TRBV7-9	TGTGCCAGCAGCCCCCGGGTGGACGAGCAGTACTTC	CASSPRVDEQYF
TRBJ2-1	.	TRBD2	TRBV30	TGTGCCTGGGATGTACTAGCGGGGGCGACAAATGAGCAGTTCTTC	CAWDVLAGATNEQFF
TRBJ1-2	once	TRBD1	TRBV6-6	TGTGCCAGCAGTTCGAGGGGCGACAGGGGGCGAGAGGGCTACACCTTC	CASSSRGDRGREGYTF
TRBJ1-5	.	.	TRBV5-5	TGTGCCAGCAGCCGTCTTTTCCCCGGAGGGGCCAATCAGCCCCAGCATTTT	CASSRLFPGGANQPQHF
TRBJ2-7	.	TRBD2	TRBV2	TGTGCCAGCAGTGGGGGGACTAGCCTGAACGAGCAGTACTTC	CASSGGTSLNEQYF
TRBJ1-6	.	.	TRBV7-2	TGTGCCAGCAGCTCGGGTCAATTGCAGGGGTTAGCCCTCCACTTT	CASSSGQLQGLALHF
TRBJ1-1	.	.	TRBV6-1	TGTGCCAGCAGTGAAATCGGCGGGGACACTGAAGCTTTCTTT	CASSEIGGDTEAFF
TRBJ1-1	.	.	TRBV30	TGTGCCTGGAGTACCGGGTCGAACACTGAAGCTTTCTTT	CAWSTGSNTEAFF
TRBJ2-7	few	.	TRBV18	TGTGCCAGCTCACCACTGGCGGGATCCTACGAGCAGTACTTC	CASSPLAGSYEQYF